Below are 31 T cell receptor delta chains sequenced from a single sample in a study of gamma-delta T cells after stem cell transplantation. TCRdb re-processed the RT-PCR reads via CATT. The sample includes under 2,500 delta-chain clones, roughly 1% of them seen just once. The specimen sequenced was gamma-delta T cells. The receptors were sampled from a human donor. It is not recorded whose cells these are; they may come from a transplant donor.

About this clone itself: TCRdb's entry gives the protein of a much larger clone, which mismatches this DNA's translation at residue 13, likely from a read error; the protein reported here is translated from the DNA. The chain couples TRAV38-2/DV8 to TRDJ1, with 10 bases that match TRDD3. The CDR3 consists of 21 residues. CDR1 is TSESDYY, CDR2 QEAYKQQN, per germline. Trimming cost V 4 bases and J 2 bases; bases outside gene matches: 23. CDR3 DNA: TGTGCTTATAGGGTACTTTCCTACTCCTGGGGGATAAACGTGAGTACCGATAAACTCATCTTT. Its translation is CAYRVLSYSWGINVSTDKLIF.

This clone was seen more than once but under ten times. A far larger clone is one nucleotide away, so this likely arose from a read error. The same CDR3 can be traced to other DNA sequences in this sample. The chain uses TRDV2 and TRDJ1, with TRDD3 matching over 7 bases. The CDR3 runs 23 residues. The germline CDR1 and CDR2 sequences are GEAIGNYY and EKD. The CDR3 loop reads CACDTLRSSIPSTGDSGPDKLIF. CDR3 DNA: TGCGCCTGTGACACCCTCCGGTCGTCTATCCCCAGTACTGGGGATTCAGGTCCCGATAAACTCATCTTT.

In the case of this clone: This likely stems from a read error, as it lies one base from a far larger clone. V usage is TRDV2 and J usage is TRDJ1; 11 nucleotides match TRDD3. This CDR3 has 17 residues. Germline V gene data show CDR1 as GEAIGNYY and CDR2 as EKD. In nucleotides, the CDR3 is TGTGCCCGTGACACTCTGGGGGATACCCGGTACACCGATAAACTCATCTTT. Translating gives CARDTLGDTRYTDKLIF.

The chain's CDR3 is CACDPVRVGSTGGYAELIF. The CDR3 DNA is TGTGCCTGTGACCCGGTTCGTGTTGGCAGTACTGGGGGATACGCCGAACTCATCTTT. This chain joins TRDV2 and TRDJ1; 13 bases align to TRDD3. The CDR3 covers 19 residues. In germline, CDR1 is GEAIGNYY, CDR2 EKD. V was pared by 3 bases and J by 9 bases, with 21 bases of the junction left unmatched.

As regards this clone: A much larger clone is a single base away; this may be a read error. Other DNA sequences in the same sample also yield this CDR3. V usage is TRDV2 and J usage is TRDJ1, with TRDD3 identical over 13 bases. Unmatched junction bases numbered 21, after V lost 3 bases and J lost 0 bases. CDR3 size: 22 residues. Germline V gives CDR1 GEAIGNYY, CDR2 EKD. The CDR3 region has the DNA TGTGCCTGTGACTCCGTCCGTACTGGGGGATACGACACGAAGGGATACACCGATAAACTCATCTTT. As protein: CACDSVRTGGYDTKGYTDKLIF.

As concerns this clone: TCRdb's listed protein matches a much larger clone and diverges from this DNA's translation at residue 12, likely through a read error; the protein shown comes from the DNA. The chain links TRDV2 to TRDJ1; 9 bases align to TRDD3. Germline V gene data show CDR1 as GEAIGNYY and CDR2 as EKD. The CDR3 spans 18 residues. The V segment lost 3 bases and the J segment 1 base; nucleotides outside the gene matches: 14. The CDR3 DNA reads as TGTGCCTGTGACTCCTTACTGGGGGAACCAAAGTGCACCGATAAACTCATCTTT. Amino acids: CACDSLLGEPKCTDKLIF.

To note about this clone: Since a much larger clone is just one base distant, this may be a read error. This rearrangement joins TRDV2 to TRDJ1; 7 nucleotides align to TRDD3. This CDR3 spans 15 amino acids. CDR1 GEAIGNYY and CDR2 EKD come from the germline V gene. The V gene end was trimmed by 0 bases and the J gene end by 3 bases; junction bases not matched to a gene: 6. The CDR3: CACDTLGIVADKLIF. CDR3 sequence (DNA): TGTGCCTGTGACACCCTGGGGATAGTGGCCGATAAACTCATCTTT.

Concerning this clone: A far bigger clonotype differs at one base, so this is likely a read error. The rearrangement links TRDV2 to TRDJ1, with 9 bases that match TRDD3. The CDR3 contains 18 residues. In germline, CDR1 is GEAIGNYY, CDR2 EKD. V lost 1 base to trimming and J lost 13 bases; unmatched junction nucleotides: 24. The CDR3 coding sequence is TGTGCCTGTGACACGGTAACTACGGGGATACGGGTTGGTCAGGAACCCATCTTT. Residues: CACDTVTTGIRVGQEPIF.

This clone was found a few times. A far larger clone is a single base away, which makes a read error likely. This same CDR3 is encoded by further DNA sequences in the sample. The chain joins TRDV2 to TRDJ1; the match to TRDD3 covers 8 bases. Germline CDR1 reads GEAIGNYY; CDR2 reads EKD. This CDR3 region has 19 residues. The CDR3: CACDTVSLGEFISSGKLIF. CDR3 coding DNA: TGTGCTTGTGACACCGTAAGCCTGGGGGAATTTATATCTTCTGGTAAACTCATCTTT.

This clone was counted only a few times. This DNA's translation and the protein TCRdb lists, from a much larger clone, do not match at residue 5, likely due to a read error; the protein shown is translated from the DNA. The chain joins TRDV2 to TRDJ1; 12 nucleotides match TRDD3. There are 19 residues in the CDR3. Germline-derived CDR1 and CDR2 are GEAIGNYY and EKD. After removal of 2 bases from V and 7 bases from J, the junction contained 19 bases not matched to a gene. The CDR3 nucleotides are TGTGCCTGTGACATCATTCTACTGGGGGATACAGAAGGGACGGGTAAACTCATCTTT. This translates into CACDIILLGDTEGTGKLIF.

This clone has a handful of counts. The protein TCRdb lists belongs to a much larger clone and differs from this DNA's translation at residue 14, which points to a read error; the protein shown is made from the DNA. J is TRDJ1 and V is TRDV2; 7 positions agree with TRDD3. In germline, CDR1 is GEAIGNYY, CDR2 EKD. CDR3 size: 18 residues. The CDR3 DNA follows: TGTGCCTGTGACCCGGTTTCAGACAGGGATACTCGGACCGAAAAACTCATCTTT. Its protein product is CACDPVSDRDTRTEKLIF.

V is TRDV2 and J is TRDJ1; D unclear. CDR1 and CDR2 from the germline V gene are GEAIGNYY and EKD. V lost 2 bases and J lost 1, with 13 bases in between. This CDR3 is 15 amino acids long. CDR3 bases: TGTGCCTGTGACATGCTGGTATCGCCCACCGATAAACTCATCTTT. It yields the protein CACDMLVSPTDKLIF.

By sample fraction, this clone is medium-sized. This is likely an artifact of a read error, given a far larger clone one base away. The chain links TRDV2 to TRDJ1; D is uncertain. The CDR3 spans 14 residues. CDR1 and CDR2 (germline): GEAIGNYY, EKD. The V end lost 1 base, the J end lost 1 base, and 9 bases lay between the germline ends. CDR3 loop: CACDTPGFTDKLIF. As DNA, the CDR3 is TGTGCCTGTGACACGCCGGGGTTCACCGATAAACTCATCTTT.

By sample fraction, this clone is medium-sized. The chain recombines TRDV2 with TRDJ1, with D unclear. The germline V and J ends were trimmed by 3 bases and 0 bases, with 16 bases remaining between them. Looked up from germline, CDR1 is GEAIGNYY and CDR2 is EKD. The CDR3 spans 16 residues. CDR3 protein: CACDPLQGPYTDKLIF. The CDR3 DNA reads as TGTGCCTGTGACCCCTTGCAGGGGCCGTACACCGATAAACTCATCTTT.

This clone rates as large. This CDR3 is also generated by other DNA sequences in the sample. This sequence joins TRDV2 and TRDJ1, with 9 bases that match TRDD3. This CDR3 region has 16 residues. V was clipped by 1 base and J by 3 bases; unmatched bases: 8. CDR1 and CDR2 from the germline V gene are GEAIGNYY and EKD. The CDR3 protein is CACDTLGGIQADKLIF. The CDR3 coding sequence is TGTGCCTGTGACACTTTAGGGGGGATACAGGCCGATAAACTCATCTTT.

As concerns this clone: A far bigger clonotype differs at one base, so this is likely a read error. The V call is TRDV2, the J call TRDJ1, with 8 bases fitting TRDD3. The V gene's germline CDR1 is GEAIGNYY and CDR2 EKD. The V and J ends lost 5 bases and 0 bases, in that order; junction bases with no gene match: 10. The CDR3 sequence is 16 residues long. The CDR3 region has the DNA TGTGCCTGTGGCCCCCTGGGGGACAGGTACACCGATAAACTCATCTTT. It codes for CACGPLGDRYTDKLIF.

This clone was seen a handful of times. A far larger clone is off by one base, so a read error is likely. This sample includes further DNA sequences coding for the same CDR3. The chain carries TRDV2 and TRDJ1, with TRDD3 matching 12 bases. V was clipped by 3 bases and J by 9 bases; unmatched bases: 19. CDR1 and CDR2 from the germline V gene are GEAIGNYY and EKD. The CDR3 has 18 amino acids. The CDR3 DNA follows: TGTGCCTGTGACCCCGTCCAGGGCCTCTCTGGGGGATACGCCGAACTCATCTTT. This codes for CACDPVQGLSGGYAELIF.

This clone qualifies as large. The chain carries TRDV2 and TRDJ1; 13 bases are a match to TRDD3. The CDR3 consists of 18 residues. After removal of 1 base from V and 1 base from J, the junction contained 8 bases not matched to a gene. CDR1 and CDR2 from the germline V gene are GEAIGNYY and EKD. The chain's CDR3 is CACDTLLGDTGGTDKLIF. In DNA form, the CDR3 reads TGTGCCTGTGACACGTTACTGGGGGATACGGGCGGCACCGATAAACTCATCTTT.

Only a few counts were recorded for this clone. A much larger clone lies one base from this, so it may be a read error. This chain links TRDV2 with TRDJ1; 13 nucleotides match TRDD3. Trimming took 3 bases from V and 1 from J; bases not matched to a gene: 22. The CDR3 is 22 residues long. Looked up from germline, CDR1 is GEAIGNYY and CDR2 is EKD. The CDR3 sequence: CACDSVRTGGYDTKGCTDKLIF. The CDR3 DNA reads as TGTGCCTGTGACTCCGTCCGTACTGGGGGATACGACACGAAGGGGTGCACCGATAAACTCATCTTT.

Concerning this clone itself: A far larger clone is a single base away, which makes a read error likely. The J gene is TRDJ1, the V gene TRDV2; 13 bases align to TRDD3. Germline V gene sequence: CDR1 GEAIGNYY, CDR2 EKD. The CDR3 is 22 residues long. The V segment lost 0 bases and the J segment 1 base; nucleotides outside the gene matches: 19. The CDR3 here is CACDTISSTPLLGDTGTDKLIF. The CDR3 coding sequence is TGTGCCTGTGACACCATTTCTTCCACCCCTTTACTGGGGGATACGGGCACCGATAAACTCATCTTT.

This clone turned up a few times. It differs at one base from a far larger clone, so likely a read error. The chain carries TRDV2 and TRDJ1; 8 bases map to TRDD3. CDR1 is GEAIGNYY and CDR2 is EKD in the germline V gene. The CDR3 consists of 17 residues. The ends lost 3 bases at V and 2 bases at J; junction bases unmatched: 13. The CDR3 loop reads CACDPVRDWGATDKLIF. CDR3 DNA: TGTGCCTGTGACCCGGTTAGAGACTGGGGGGCGACCGATAAACTCATCTTT.

Concerning this clone itself: Since a far larger clone is one base different, this is likely a read error. This rearrangement joins TRDV2 to TRDJ1; D possibly corresponds to TRDD3 (6 bases). V lost 3 bases and J 3 bases, leaving 16 bases between the germline ends. This CDR3 is 15 amino acids long. CDR1 and CDR2 from the germline V gene are GEAIGNYY and EKD. The CDR3 spells CACDPLGDRPDKLIF. DNA of the CDR3: TGTGCCTGTGACCCACTTGGGGATCGGCCCGATAAACTCATCTTT.

There are a few counts of this clone. This chain uses TRDV1 with TRDJ1, with D perhaps TRDD3 (6 bases). Trimming cost V 6 bases and J 7 bases, with 15 bases left between them. The CDR3 extends over 13 amino acids. CDR1 and CDR2 from the germline V gene are TSWWSYY and QGS. The DNA of the CDR3 is TGTGCTCTTGGCTCTGGGGCAGGGCTTAAACTCATCTTT. Amino acids: CALGSGAGLKLIF.

In this sample, this clone is large (0.1 to 1%). In the same sample, other DNA sequences code for this CDR3. The rearrangement links TRDV2 to TRDJ1; D ambiguous. Germline V gene lookup returns CDR1 GEAIGNYY and CDR2 EKD. Deletions cut 3 bases from V and 0 bases from J, with 22 bases between. The CDR3 is 18 amino acids. CDR3 in DNA: TGTGCCTGTGACTCTGTCGGCTATCAAGAGGGCTACACCGATAAACTCATCTTT. It is translated as CACDSVGYQEGYTDKLIF.

This clone has more than one count but fewer than ten. A much larger clone lies one base from this, so it may be a read error. Other nucleotide sequences from this sample produce the same CDR3. This chain joins TRDV2 and TRDJ1; 9 bases fit TRDD3. The V gene's germline CDR1 is GEAIGNYY and CDR2 EKD. The CDR3 extends over 17 amino acids. The CDR3 DNA follows: TGTGCCTGTGACACCGTAGGGACTGGGGGAAACACCGATAAACTTATCTTT. It specifies CACDTVGTGGNTDKLIF.

This clone qualifies as large. Other DNA sequences in the sample encode the same CDR3. The chain couples TRDV2 to TRDJ1; 11 bases match TRDD3. Germline CDR1 reads GEAIGNYY; CDR2 reads EKD. V shed 0 bases, J shed 1 base, and the junction held 3 bases outside the gene matches. There are 16 residues in the CDR3. CDR3 bases: TGTGCCTGTGACACCGTGGGGGATACGATCACCGATAAACTCATCTTT. Its translation: CACDTVGDTITDKLIF.

Within the sample, this clone is medium-sized. The sample carries other DNA sequences with the same CDR3. The chain couples TRDV2 to TRDJ3, with 9 nucleotides matching TRDD3. Germline V gene data show CDR1 as GEAIGNYY and CDR2 as EKD. This CDR3 comprises 20 residues. V was clipped by 3 bases and J by 0 bases; unmatched bases: 11. The CDR3 reads CACDFVLGDTSSWDTRQMFF. The CDR3 DNA reads TGTGCCTGTGACTTCGTACTGGGGGACACTAGCTCCTGGGACACCCGACAGATGTTTTTC.

This clone was seen a few times. TCRdb pairs this DNA with a much larger clone's protein that differs at residue 3, likely a read error; the protein shown was translated from the DNA. The chain couples TRDV2 to TRDJ1; 9 bases align to TRDD3. Per the germline V gene, CDR1 is GEAIGNYY and CDR2 is EKD. This CDR3 is 18 amino acids long. The CDR3 DNA is TGTGCCCGTGACACCGTGCTGGGGGATGGAAGGTACACCGATAAACTCATCTTT. Translation: CARDTVLGDGRYTDKLIF.

This clone was observed a few times. This sequence joins TRDV2 and TRDJ1; TRDD3 matches at 12 bases. Per germline, CDR1 GEAIGNYY and CDR2 EKD. The junction had 22 bases not matched to a gene; V was cut back by 0 bases and J by 0 bases. This CDR3 spans 23 amino acids. This chain's CDR3 is CACDTVGLGDTRGKGIYTDKLIF. The DNA of the CDR3 is TGTGCCTGTGACACCGTAGGGCTGGGGGATACGCGTGGGAAAGGGATTTACACCGATAAACTCATCTTT.

Comments on this clone: This DNA's translation differs at residue 15 from TCRdb's protein, which comes from a much larger clone; a read error is likely, and the protein shown is translated from the DNA. The chain combines TRDV2 with TRDJ1; 8 bases map to TRDD3. Germline V lookup: CDR1 GEAIGNYY, CDR2 EKD. The CDR3 runs to 19 residues. This chain's CDR3 is CACDPISATGGNNTNKLIF. The DNA of the CDR3 is TGTGCCTGTGACCCAATCTCAGCTACTGGGGGTAACAACACCAATAAACTCATCTTT.

This clone was seen more than once but under ten times. A single base is all that separates this from a far larger clone, so a read error is likely. The sample holds other DNA sequences that translate to the same CDR3. This chain joins TRDV2 and TRDJ3, with D possibly TRDD3 on 5 matching bases. This CDR3 is 19 amino acids long. Germline CDR1 is GEAIGNYY and CDR2 is EKD. V lost 4 bases and J lost 0, with 18 bases in between. The CDR3, as DNA: TGTGCCTGTGATACCCCCGGGGGGCCGAGCTCCTGGGACACCCGACAGATGTTTTTC. Amino acids: CACDTPGGPSSWDTRQMFF.